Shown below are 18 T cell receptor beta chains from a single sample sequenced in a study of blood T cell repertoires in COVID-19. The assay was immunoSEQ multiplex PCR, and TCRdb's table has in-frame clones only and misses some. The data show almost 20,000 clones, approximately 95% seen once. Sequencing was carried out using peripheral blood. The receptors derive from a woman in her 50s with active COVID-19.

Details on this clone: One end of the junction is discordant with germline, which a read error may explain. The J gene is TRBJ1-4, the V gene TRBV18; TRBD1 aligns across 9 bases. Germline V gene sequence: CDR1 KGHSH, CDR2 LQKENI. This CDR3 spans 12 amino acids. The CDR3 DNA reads TGTGCCAGCTCACCAGGGACAGGGACCTTCGCTTTT. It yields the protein CASSPGTGTFAF.

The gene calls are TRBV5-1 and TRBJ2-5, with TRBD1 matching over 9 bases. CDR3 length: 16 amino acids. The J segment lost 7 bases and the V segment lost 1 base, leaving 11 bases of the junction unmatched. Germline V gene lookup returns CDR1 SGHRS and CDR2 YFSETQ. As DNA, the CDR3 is TGCGCCAGCAGCTTGTTGGACAGGGGCCATGTAGGGACCCAGTACTTC. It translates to CASSLLDRGHVGTQYF.

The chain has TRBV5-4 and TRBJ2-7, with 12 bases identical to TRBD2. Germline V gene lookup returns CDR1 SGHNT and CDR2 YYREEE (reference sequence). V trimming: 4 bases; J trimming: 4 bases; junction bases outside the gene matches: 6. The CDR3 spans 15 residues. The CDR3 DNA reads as TGTGCCAGCAGCCTCCGGACTAGCGGGGTATACGAGCAGTACTTC. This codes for CASSLRTSGVYEQYF.

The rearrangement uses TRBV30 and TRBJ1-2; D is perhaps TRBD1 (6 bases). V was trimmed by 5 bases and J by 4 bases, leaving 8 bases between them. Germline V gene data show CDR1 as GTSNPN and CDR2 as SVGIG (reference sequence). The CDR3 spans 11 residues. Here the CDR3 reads CAWGQIYGYTF. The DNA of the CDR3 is TGTGCCTGGGGACAGATCTATGGCTACACCTTC.

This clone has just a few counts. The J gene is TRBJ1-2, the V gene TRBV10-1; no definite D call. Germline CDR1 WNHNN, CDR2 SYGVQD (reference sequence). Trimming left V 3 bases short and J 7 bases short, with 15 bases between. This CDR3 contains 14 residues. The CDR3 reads CASSDPGNLPGYTF. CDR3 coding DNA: TGCGCCAGCAGTGACCCGGGTAATCTGCCTGGCTACACCTTC.

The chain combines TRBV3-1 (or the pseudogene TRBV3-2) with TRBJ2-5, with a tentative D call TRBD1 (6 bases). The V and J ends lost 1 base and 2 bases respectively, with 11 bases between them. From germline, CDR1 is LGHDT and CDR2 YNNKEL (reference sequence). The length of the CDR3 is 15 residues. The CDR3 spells CASSQATGQQETQYF. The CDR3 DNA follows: TGTGCCAGCAGCCAAGCCACAGGACAGCAAGAGACCCAGTACTTC.

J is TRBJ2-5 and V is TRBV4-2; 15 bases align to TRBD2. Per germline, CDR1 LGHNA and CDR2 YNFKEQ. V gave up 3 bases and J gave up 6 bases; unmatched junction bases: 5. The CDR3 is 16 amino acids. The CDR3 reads CASSQPGLAGGKTQYF. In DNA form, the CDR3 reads TGTGCCAGCAGCCAGCCGGGACTAGCGGGAGGAAAGACCCAGTACTTC.

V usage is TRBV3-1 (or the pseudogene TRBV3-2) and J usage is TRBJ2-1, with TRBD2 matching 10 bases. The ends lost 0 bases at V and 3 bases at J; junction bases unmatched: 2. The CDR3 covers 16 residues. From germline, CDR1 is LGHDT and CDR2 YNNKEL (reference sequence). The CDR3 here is CASSQEGLANYNEQFF. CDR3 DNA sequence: TGTGCCAGCAGCCAAGAGGGACTAGCGAACTACAATGAGCAGTTCTTC.

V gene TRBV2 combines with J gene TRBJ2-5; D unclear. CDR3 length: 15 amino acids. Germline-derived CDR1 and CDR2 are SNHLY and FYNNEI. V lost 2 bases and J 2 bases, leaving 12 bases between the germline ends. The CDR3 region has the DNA TGTGCCAGCAGTGAAAGTTTGGCAGGACAAGAGACCCAGTACTTC. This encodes CASSESLAGQETQYF.

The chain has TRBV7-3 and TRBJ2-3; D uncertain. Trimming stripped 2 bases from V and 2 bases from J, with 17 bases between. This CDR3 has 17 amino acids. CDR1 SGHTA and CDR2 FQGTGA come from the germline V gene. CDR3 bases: TGTGCCAGCAGCTTAGTGGCCCGCCGTTTTCTCACAGATACGCAGTATTTT. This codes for CASSLVARRFLTDTQYF.

CDR3 sequence reads: CASSAGQNTGELFF. The DNA of the CDR3 is TGTGCCAGCAGCGCGGGACAAAACACCGGGGAGCTGTTTTTT. The chain recombines TRBV9 with TRBJ2-2; D is perhaps TRBD1 (6 bases). Germline V lookup: CDR1 SGDLS, CDR2 YYNGEE. The CDR3 runs 14 residues. V gave up 3 bases and J gave up 2 bases, with 8 bases separating them.

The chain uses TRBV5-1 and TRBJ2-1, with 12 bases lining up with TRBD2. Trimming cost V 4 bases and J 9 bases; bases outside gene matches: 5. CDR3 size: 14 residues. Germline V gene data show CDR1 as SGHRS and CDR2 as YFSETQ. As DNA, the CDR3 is TGCGCCAGCAGCCCCGGGACTAGCGGGTTTGAGCAGTTCTTC. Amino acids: CASSPGTSGFEQFF.

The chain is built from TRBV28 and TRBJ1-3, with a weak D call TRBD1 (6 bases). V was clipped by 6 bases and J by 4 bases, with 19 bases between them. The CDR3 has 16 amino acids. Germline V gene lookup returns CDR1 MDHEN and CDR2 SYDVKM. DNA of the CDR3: TGTGCCAGCAGCCCTCCCCGGGGGGCGGGGGGAAACACCATATATTTT. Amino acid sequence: CASSPPRGAGGNTIYF.

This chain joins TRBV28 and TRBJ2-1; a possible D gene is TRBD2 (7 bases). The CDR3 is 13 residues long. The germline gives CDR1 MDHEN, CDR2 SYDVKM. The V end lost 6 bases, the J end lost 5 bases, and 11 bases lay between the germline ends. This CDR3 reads CASRGGEDNEQFF. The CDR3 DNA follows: TGTGCCAGCAGAGGGGGGGAAGACAATGAGCAGTTCTTC.

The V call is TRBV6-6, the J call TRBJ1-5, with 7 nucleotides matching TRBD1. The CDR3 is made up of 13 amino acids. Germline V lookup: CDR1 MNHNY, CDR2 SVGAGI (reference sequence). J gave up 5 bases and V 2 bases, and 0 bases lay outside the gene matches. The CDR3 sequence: CASSYRGHQPQHF. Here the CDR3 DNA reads TGTGCCAGCAGTTACAGGGGGCATCAGCCCCAGCATTTT.

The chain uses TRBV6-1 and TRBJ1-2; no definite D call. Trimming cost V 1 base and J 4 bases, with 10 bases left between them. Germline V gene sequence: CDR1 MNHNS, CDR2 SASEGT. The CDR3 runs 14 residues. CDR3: CASSEGGSSYGYTF. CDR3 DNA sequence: TGTGCCAGCAGTGAAGGCGGCAGCAGCTATGGCTACACCTTC.

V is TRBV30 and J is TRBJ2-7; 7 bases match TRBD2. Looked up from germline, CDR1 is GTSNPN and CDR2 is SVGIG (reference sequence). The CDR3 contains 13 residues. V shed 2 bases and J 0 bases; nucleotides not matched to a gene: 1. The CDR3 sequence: CAWSSGNSYEQYF. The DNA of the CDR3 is TGTGCCTGGAGTAGCGGGAACTCCTACGAGCAGTACTTC.

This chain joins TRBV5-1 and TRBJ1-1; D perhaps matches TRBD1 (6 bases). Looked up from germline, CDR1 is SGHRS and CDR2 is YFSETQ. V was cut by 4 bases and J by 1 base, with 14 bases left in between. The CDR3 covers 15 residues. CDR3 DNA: TGCGCCAGCAGCCCACACAGGGTAGGGAACACTGAAGCTTTCTTT. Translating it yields CASSPHRVGNTEAFF.